This T cell receptor beta chain was captured by sequencing in a study of blood T cell repertoires in COVID-19. Data came from immunoSEQ multiplex PCR; TCRdb stores just in-frame clones and leaves some out. The sample has about 200,000 clones; roughly 94% are singletons. The sequenced sample consisted of peripheral blood. This clonotype was sampled from a young man with COVID-19, enrolled during active disease.

CDR3 loop: CASSDSTSSDEQFF. The CDR3 nucleotides are TGTGCCAGCAGTGACTCGACTAGCAGCGATGAGCAGTTCTTC. The chain employs TRBV6-4 and TRBJ2-1; TRBD2 aligns across 7 bases. The germline gives CDR1 MRHNA, CDR2 SNTAGT. V shed 0 bases, J shed 8 bases, and the junction held 4 bases outside the gene matches. There are 14 residues in the CDR3.